The subject of this entry is one T cell receptor (beta chain). This clonotype was counted many times. The target of this receptor is not known. Base qualities are not recorded, but no much larger clone differs from it by a single base. Genomic DNA was used as template for profiling of TCR beta VDJ combinations and CDR3 sequences. TCR repertoire sequencing was run on an Illumina HiSeq 2000. The authors' analysis ran thus. Repertoire assessment relied on Simpson's diversity index, CDR3 size and DJ length profiles, and TRBV/TRBJ rearrangement plots. The most abundant DNA sequence in the deep sequencing data was defined as the immunodominant clone. CDR3 amino acid sequences were screened for sharing across subjects and compared with published repertoires and the VDJdb database. The public reads were run again by TCRdb, first through fastp at Q25 and then through MiXCR, and only productive beta chains were kept. For every CDR3 protein sequence, its rows merge into one entry that carries the most common genes and DNA. V and J calls and clone size were set by TCRdb, not the authors. The sample table records some 190,000 distinct CDR3 sequences; roughly half of these occur just once. The ten largest account for about 2.9% of the sample.

The source of the sample is a study of CD8+CD57+ T cells in acquired aplastic anemia (dated by TCRdb to the late 2010s). About the investigation overall: Extracted DNA from sorted CD4+ and CD8+ cells averaged 3.2 ug, ranging from roughly 0.17 to 27.4 ug. An average of around 10 million reads for CD4+ cells and under 12 million reads for CD8+ cells was obtained from healthy donor samples. Study-wide conclusions, independent of this receptor: Patients and healthy controls showed no significant difference in CD8+ Simpson's diversity (P=0.060). Around 31 CD8+ CDR3 sequences were shared between patients and controls but appeared highly expressed in patients and within their immunodominant clones.

TCR repertoires of sorted CD4+ and CD8+ blood T cells from severe aplastic anemia patients and healthy subjects were deep-sequenced in the study. Ficoll-Paque density gradient centrifugation was used to isolate peripheral blood mononuclear cells. Before DNA extraction, CD4+ and CD8+ T cells were sorted with FACS or magnetic beads. The CDR3 has 14 amino acids, counting the end cysteine and phenylalanine. The kept DNA is CDR3 alone, 42 bases in frame from the first base. In the germline V gene, CDR1 corresponds to SGHTA and CDR2 to FQGNSA. V is clipped by 2 bases and J by 5 bases, and the sequence between their germline boundaries is 7 bases long.

In this chain, TRBV7-2 is recombined with TRBJ1-6, with the D gene too uncertain to name. Source material: sorted CD4+, CD8+, or CD8+CD57+ T cells (not recorded which) from PBMCs. This TCR came from a human donor in good health. The nucleotides read TGTGCCAGCAGCTTACTTAATCATAATTCACCCCTCCACTTT. It translates as CASSLLNHNSPLHF.